Listed below are T cell receptor beta chains from one sample, sequenced in a study of Ad26.COV2.S vaccination and SARS-CoV-2 variants. Sequencing used immunoSEQ multiplex PCR; TCRdb keeps in-frame clones, though not all of them. The table records 350,000 to 400,000 clones, around nine tenths of them present only once. This specimen was peripheral blood, taken in a trial of Ad26.COV2.S vaccine versus placebo. These receptor sequences come from a person between 18 and 60 years old who received the Ad26.COV2.S COVID-19 vaccine or a placebo. The CDR3 runs from the conserved cysteine through the conserved F or W. Each record gives: D gene, CDR3 length, J gene, V gene, clone size, CDR3 protein, CDR3 DNA. The D gene is left open where the match is weak. Some rows mark clone size as missing; the rest say once, few, many or name a class of expanded clone.

>-|15|TRBJ2-6|TRBV21-1|-
CASSVGSSGANVLTF
TGTGCCAGCAGCGTGGGAAGCTCTGGGGCCAACGTCCTGACTTTC
>TRBD1|16|TRBJ1-5|TRBV2|-
CASSEGQGQGNQPQHF
TGTGCCAGCAGCGAAGGACAGGGCCAAGGCAATCAGCCCCAGCATTTT
>TRBD2|20|TRBJ2-3|TRBV5-1|-
CASSIRPGLAGGTSTDTQYF
TGCGCCAGCAGCATCCGACCGGGACTAGCGGGGGGGACTAGCACAGATACGCAGTATTTT
>-|12|TRBJ2-1|TRBV6-5|-
CAVPTVDNEQFF
TGTGCCGTCCCAACCGTGGACAATGAGCAGTTCTTC
>-|12|TRBJ2-3|TRBV7-2|few
CASSRGADTQYF
TGTGCCAGCAGCCGAGGAGCAGATACGCAGTATTTT
>-|13|TRBJ2-1|TRBV7-2|-
CASSLGPYNEQFF
TGTGCCAGCAGCTTAGGGCCCTACAATGAGCAGTTCTTC
>-|16|TRBJ1-6|TRBV15|-
CATSRDLQGVSSPLHF
TGTGCCACCAGCAGAGATTTACAGGGAGTCAGCTCACCCCTCCACTTT
>TRBD2|20|TRBJ2-1|TRBV14|-
CASSRRASGGPNAAYNEQFF
TGTGCCAGCAGCCGTCGGGCTAGCGGGGGCCCAAACGCAGCCTACAATGAGCAGTTCTTC
>-|12|TRBJ1-2|TRBV7-2|-
CASSLIGNGYTF
TGTGCCAGCAGCTTAATCGGGAACGGCTACACCTTC
>TRBD1|15|TRBJ1-1|TRBV4-2|-
CASSQTGTENTEAFF
TGTGCCAGCAGCCAGACCGGGACAGAGAACACTGAAGCTTTCTTT
>-|13|TRBJ2-3|TRBV7-6|-
CASSLVGDDTQYF
TGTGCCAGCAGCTTAGTCGGGGACGATACGCAGTATTTT
>TRBD1|14|TRBJ1-6|TRBV7-2|-
CASSLGTGGSPLHF
TGTGCCAGCAGCTTAGGGACAGGGGGCTCACCCCTCCACTTT
>TRBD2|17|TRBJ2-5|TRBV11-2|-
CASSSRLASGIQETQYF
TGTGCCAGCAGCTCGCGACTGGCTAGCGGGATCCAAGAGACCCAGTACTTC
>-|15|TRBJ1-2|TRBV12-5|-
CASGLVYYRSYGYTF
TGTGCTAGTGGTTTGGTTTATTACAGGTCCTATGGCTACACCTTC
>-|15|TRBJ2-2|TRBV18|-
CASSPQGPNTGELFF
TGTGCCAGCTCACCCCAGGGCCCGAACACCGGGGAGCTGTTTTTT
>TRBD1|16|TRBJ2-2|TRBV7-9|-
CASSTNRGPNTGELFF
TGTGCCAGCAGCACAAACAGGGGGCCGAACACCGGGGAGCTGTTTTTT
>-|16|TRBJ2-5|TRBV19|-
CASSPTLDSYQETQYF
TGTGCCAGTAGTCCCACCCTCGACAGCTACCAAGAGACCCAGTACTTC
>-|13|TRBJ2-3|TRBV6-1|-
CASSDSLADTQYF
TGTGCCAGCAGTGACAGCCTCGCGGATACGCAGTATTTT
>-|11|TRBJ2-7|TRBV4-1|-
CASSQEAEQYF
TGCGCCAGCAGCCAAGAGGCCGAGCAGTACTTC
>-|13|TRBJ1-2|TRBV10-3|-
CALRANMGSGYTF
TGTGCCCTTCGGGCCAACATGGGCTCTGGCTACACCTTC
>TRBD1|13|TRBJ2-4|TRBV12-3/TRBV12-4|once
CASSSGGGNIQYF
TGTGCCAGCAGTTCAGGGGGCGGAAACATTCAGTACTTC
>-|13|TRBJ1-2|TRBV18|-
CASSPTDSLGYTF
TGTGCCAGCTCACCAACAGACAGTCTGGGCTACACCTTC
>-|15|TRBJ2-3|TRBV7-9|-
CASSLTRPGTDTQYF
TGTGCCAGCAGCTTAACCCGCCCTGGCACAGATACGCAGTATTTT
>TRBD1|14|TRBJ1-1|TRBV5-4|few
CASSAGQGRSEAFF
TGTGCCAGCAGCGCTGGACAGGGGCGGTCTGAAGCTTTCTTT
>TRBD2|16|TRBJ2-3|TRBV7-9|-
CASSRGLAGSTDTQYF
TGTGCCAGCAGCCGAGGACTAGCGGGTAGCACAGATACGCAGTATTTT
>-|13|TRBJ2-3|TRBV27|-
CASSLSIGDTQYF
TGTGCCAGCAGTCTTAGTATAGGAGATACGCAGTATTTT
>TRBD1|14|TRBJ2-7|TRBV3-1/TRBV3-2|-
CASSPGTAPYEQYF
TGTGCCAGCAGCCCGGGGACAGCTCCCTACGAGCAGTACTTC
>TRBD1|11|TRBJ1-1|TRBV29-1|-
CSGIQGAGAFF
TGCAGCGGCATACAGGGGGCGGGAGCTTTCTTT
>-|14|TRBJ2-3|TRBV5-1|-
CASSDRASTDTQYF
TGCGCCAGCAGTGACCGGGCAAGCACAGATACGCAGTATTTT
>TRBD1|14|TRBJ1-6|TRBV6-5|-
CASSWDSAGSPLHF
TGTGCCAGCAGTTGGGACAGCGCGGGATCACCCCTCCACTTT